The entry below describes one T cell receptor (beta chain). Trimming cost V 6 bases and J 8 bases; bases outside gene matches: 8. This CDR3 has 13 residues. CDR1 and CDR2 from the germline V gene are MRHNA and SNTAGT. This specimen belongs to a study of blood T cell repertoires in COVID-19. Sequencing was performed with immunoSEQ multiplex PCR; in TCRdb, only in-frame clones are kept and a portion is missing. The profile shows about 83,000 clones, around 84% of them singletons. The receptor comes from a woman aged 80 or over in a cohort sampled during active or convalescent COVID-19. The specimen was peripheral blood. The chain employs TRBV6-4 and TRBJ1-2, with TRBD1 matching 8 bases. This CDR3 reads CASRDWTGQGYTF. The DNA for the CDR3 is TGTGCCAGCAGGGATTGGACAGGGCAAGGCTACACCTTC.